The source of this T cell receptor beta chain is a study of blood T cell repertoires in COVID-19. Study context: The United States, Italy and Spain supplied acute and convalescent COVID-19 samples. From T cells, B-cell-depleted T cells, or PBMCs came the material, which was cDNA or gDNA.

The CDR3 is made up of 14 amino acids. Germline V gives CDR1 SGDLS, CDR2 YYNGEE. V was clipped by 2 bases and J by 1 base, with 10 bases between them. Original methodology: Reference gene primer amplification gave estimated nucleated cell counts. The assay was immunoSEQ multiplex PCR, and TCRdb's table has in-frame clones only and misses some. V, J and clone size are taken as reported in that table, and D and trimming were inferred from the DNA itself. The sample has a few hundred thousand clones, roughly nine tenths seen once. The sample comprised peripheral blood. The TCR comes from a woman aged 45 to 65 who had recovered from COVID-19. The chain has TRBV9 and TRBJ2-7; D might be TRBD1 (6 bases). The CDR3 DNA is TGTGCCAGCAGCGTGGACAGTGGGTCCTACGAGCAGTACTTC. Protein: CASSVDSGSYEQYF.